A selection of T cell receptor beta chains follows, all from one sample in a study of blood T cell repertoires in COVID-19. The protocol was immunoSEQ multiplex PCR, while the TCRdb copy is restricted to in-frame clones and leaves out a portion. Of about 210,000 clones listed, 75% to 85% are singletons. Sequencing was carried out using PBMCs or T cells enriched from blood (not recorded which). These receptors came from a middle-aged man who had recovered from COVID-19. CDR3s include the opening cysteine and the closing phenylalanine or tryptophan. Each record gives: clone size, J gene, D gene, V gene, CDR3 DNA, CDR3 protein. A D gene is named only where the DNA matches it firmly. The listing skips clone size in some rows; elsewhere it reads once, few, many or a size class.

NA | TRBJ2-1 | NA | TRBV11-3 | TGTGCCAGCAGCAGGCGGGACAGTGACAATGAGCAGTTCTTC | CASSRRDSDNEQFF
NA | TRBJ2-2 | NA | TRBV7-3 | TGTGCCAGCAGCTTAACATCCCAAGGGGCCACGGTAACCGGGGAGCTGTTTTTT | CASSLTSQGATVTGELFF
once | TRBJ2-7 | NA | TRBV7-3 | TGTGCCAGCAGCTTAAGCGGGGGCTTATTGGGAGAGCAGTACTTC | CASSLSGGLLGEQYF
NA | TRBJ1-6 | TRBD1 | TRBV11-1 | TGTGCCAGCAGCAAAACCGGGACAGAAAATTCACCCCTCCACTTT | CASSKTGTENSPLHF
NA | TRBJ1-6 | NA | TRBV3-1/TRBV3-2 | TGTGCCAGCAGCTATGGACAGCTAGGATCACCCCTCCACTTT | CASSYGQLGSPLHF
NA | TRBJ2-7 | NA | TRBV6-5 | TGTGCCAGCAGTTTTCGCCAGACTGATTACGAGCAGTACTTC | CASSFRQTDYEQYF
NA | TRBJ2-5 | TRBD1 | TRBV15 | TGTGCCACCAGCTCCCGGACAGGGGGGGAGACCCAGTACTTC | CATSSRTGGETQYF
few | TRBJ2-2 | NA | TRBV4-1 | TGCGCCAGCAGCCTGGGTGGACAGTCCGGGGAGCTGTTTTTT | CASSLGGQSGELFF
NA | TRBJ2-1 | NA | TRBV29-1 | TGCAGCGCCCGACAAAGCTCCTACAATGAGCAGTTCTTC | CSARQSSYNEQFF
NA | TRBJ2-3 | NA | TRBV2 | TGTGCCAGCAGTGAAGTGGGGGCTAGCTGGGTCAAAGATACGCAGTATTTT | CASSEVGASWVKDTQYF
once | TRBJ2-5 | NA | TRBV4-1 | TGCGCCAGCAGCCCCGGGACACACAAGTACTTC | CASSPGTHKYF
NA | TRBJ1-4 | NA | TRBV5-4 | TGTGCCAGCAGCTTTGGTGGTGGCTCCCGGGAACTGTTTTTT | CASSFGGGSRELFF
NA | TRBJ2-7 | TRBD2 | TRBV10-3 | TGTGCCACCTCTAGCGGGGGGGCAACCGAGCAGTACTTC | CATSSGGATEQYF
NA | TRBJ2-6 | NA | TRBV24-1 | TGTGCCACCAGTGATTCAACTTCTGGGGCCAACGTCCTGACTTTC | CATSDSTSGANVLTF
NA | TRBJ1-1 | TRBD1 | TRBV6-7 | TGTGCCAGCACTTCTTTTTTGACACCTAATCTCGGACAGGGCGCTGAAGCTTTCTTT | CASTSFLTPNLGQGAEAFF
once | TRBJ2-1 | TRBD2 | TRBV7-2 | TGTGCCAGCAGCCCTGGACTAGGATCGGGCAATGAGCAGTTCTTC | CASSPGLGSGNEQFF
once | TRBJ1-2 | TRBD1 | TRBV12-3/TRBV12-4 | TGTGCCAGCAGTTTAGGACAGGGGATCGGCTACACCTTC | CASSLGQGIGYTF
NA | TRBJ2-3 | NA | TRBV3-1/TRBV3-2 | TGTGCCAGCAACGGAGGGAGATCGTTGAGGACAGATACGCAGTATTTT | CASNGGRSLRTDTQYF
NA | TRBJ1-2 | NA | TRBV7-9 | TGTGCCAGCAGCTTAGGTCAGGGCACTCCCTACACCTTC | CASSLGQGTPYTF
NA | TRBJ1-4 | NA | TRBV29-1 | TGCAGCACAGGGACTAATGAAAAACTGTTTTTT | CSTGTNEKLFF
few | TRBJ1-2 | NA | TRBV12-3/TRBV12-4 | TGTGCCAGCAGTCGACTCATTAACTATGGCTACACCTTC | CASSRLINYGYTF
NA | TRBJ1-3 | NA | TRBV7-8 | TGTGCCAGCAGCTTTCCGACAGGCCCCGGAAACACCATATATTTT | CASSFPTGPGNTIYF
NA | TRBJ1-4 | NA | TRBV2 | TGTGCCAGCAGGACTCATGCTCTGTTTTTT | CASRTHALFF
NA | TRBJ2-7 | NA | TRBV21-1 | TGTGCCAGCAGCAAAGTATCCACAGGGGACGTCGAGCAGTACTTC | CASSKVSTGDVEQYF
NA | TRBJ2-2 | TRBD1 | TRBV5-1 | TGCGCCAGCAGCACGGGACAGGTGAACACCGGGGAGCTGTTTTTT | CASSTGQVNTGELFF
NA | TRBJ2-1 | NA | TRBV5-5 | TGTGCCAGCAGCTTGGTAGCGGCCCACTACAATGAGCAGTTCTTC | CASSLVAAHYNEQFF
NA | TRBJ1-6 | NA | TRBV10-3 | TGTGCCATCAGTAGGGAAGGTGGGGGGGCGAATTCACCCCTCCACTTT | CAISREGGGANSPLHF
NA | TRBJ1-1 | NA | TRBV18 | TGTGCCAGCTCGCGGATAGGGGGTGAAGCTTTCTTT | CASSRIGGEAFF
NA | TRBJ2-5 | NA | TRBV12-5 | TGTGCTAGTGGTTTGACCCAAAGGGGATTTGAGACCCAGTACTTC | CASGLTQRGFETQYF
NA | TRBJ1-1 | NA | TRBV5-5 | TGTGCCAGCAGCCCCCGGTTGGTCGCTGAAGCTTTCTTT | CASSPRLVAEAFF
NA | TRBJ2-3 | NA | TRBV4-1 | TGCGCCAGCAGCCAAGTAGGGACGGGATCAGGGGGCACAGATACGCAGTATTTT | CASSQVGTGSGGTDTQYF
NA | TRBJ1-2 | TRBD1 | TRBV15 | TGTGCCACCAGCAGAGACGGGACAGCCTTGGGCTACACCTTC | CATSRDGTALGYTF
NA | TRBJ1-4 | NA | TRBV19 | TGTGCCAGTAGTTCAGGGCCTGGGCTGTTTTTT | CASSSGPGLFF
NA | TRBJ1-2 | TRBD1 | TRBV2 | TGTGCCAGCACCCGGACTACAGGGGGGAACTATGGCTACACCTTC | CASTRTTGGNYGYTF